This is a list of T cell receptor beta chains from one sample in a study of cytomegalovirus exposure and HLA in healthy donors. Generated by immunoSEQ multiplex PCR, the TCRdb table keeps only in-frame clones and is missing some. The sample includes around 68,000 clones, about 85% seen only once; the top ten take about 10%. Sequencing input: PBMCs. Receptor source: a female donor in good health and CMV-seronegative. Each CDR3 is given with its conserved first and last residue. A D gene is named only where the DNA matches it firmly. Only some rows state a clone size, as once, few, many or a class for expanded clones.

V	J	D	size	CDR3
TRBV7-9	TRBJ2-3	-	-	CASSLDRPRTDTQYF
TRBV4-1	TRBJ2-5	-	few	CASSQDGPGKETQYF
TRBV6-7	TRBJ2-6	-	once	CASNVPDMSGANVLTF
TRBV6-6	TRBJ2-3	-	-	CASSYSYSPDTQYF
TRBV19	TRBJ2-6	-	-	CASTSPGVGGSGANVLTF
TRBV30	TRBJ1-5	TRBD1	-	CAWKPQAGQGALRGNQPQHF
TRBV4-3	TRBJ2-5	-	-	CASSQAVGGTQYF
TRBV2	TRBJ2-7	TRBD1	once	CASSEMETGSYEQYF
TRBV11-3	TRBJ2-7	TRBD1	-	CASSRQGFNEQYF
TRBV7-2	TRBJ1-1	-	-	CASSLLQRGAFF
TRBV29-1	TRBJ2-2	TRBD2	-	CSVEKTSGITGELFF
TRBV28	TRBJ1-2	-	few	CASSLGGMGYGYTF
TRBV7-2	TRBJ2-7	-	-	CASSLRTDSHEQYF
TRBV5-8	TRBJ2-2	TRBD1	few	CASSPGGRNTGELFF
TRBV18	TRBJ1-1	TRBD1	-	CASSPQGGTEAFF
TRBV25-1	TRBJ2-2	-	-	CASSESGLRDTGELFF
TRBV11-2	TRBJ2-7	-	-	CASSQRGGAGYYEQYF
TRBV7-9	TRBJ2-5	-	-	CASSLTGEGTQYF
TRBV7-2	TRBJ2-7	-	once	CASSVPGGTHEQYF
TRBV6-1	TRBJ1-3	TRBD1	few	CASSVGQAKRDTIYF
TRBV5-1	TRBJ1-3	-	-	CASSLEQNSGNTIYF
TRBV28	TRBJ1-6	TRBD1	-	CASRGQSNNSPLHF
TRBV7-3	TRBJ2-3	-	-	CASSLSLADTQYF
TRBV9	TRBJ2-3	-	few	CASSVGAGSPSTDTQYF
TRBV6-1	TRBJ2-1	TRBD1	-	CASSDEGTGAYNEQFF
TRBV7-9	TRBJ2-1	-	-	CASSPPRGAATSYNEQFF
TRBV4-2	TRBJ2-1	-	-	CASSQDLLRGGNEQFF